Listed below are T cell receptor beta chains from one sample, sequenced in a study of CD8 T cells in ankylosing spondylitis. TCRdb ran MiXCR on the 5' RACE reads and lists one entry per CDR3 protein. The sample records roughly 200,000 distinct CDR3 sequences, under 30% being singletons. Sequencing was done on a sample of blood, either unsorted or a sorted T cell fraction (not recorded which). These receptors were collected from a male donor with ankylosing spondylitis or in good health (not recorded which). CDR3s include the opening cysteine and the closing phenylalanine or tryptophan. The size field is filled for only some rows; it gives once, few, many or a size class.

J gene: TRBJ1-5
clone size: -
V gene: TRBV27
CDR3 protein: CASSQGTGSNQPQHF

J gene: TRBJ1-1
clone size: many
V gene: TRBV6-1
CDR3 protein: CASRTPGLDEAFF

J gene: TRBJ2-5
clone size: few
V gene: TRBV25-1
CDR3 protein: CASSVVHVGAETQYF

J gene: TRBJ1-3
clone size: -
V gene: TRBV5-6
CDR3 protein: CASSLEVSSGNTIYF

J gene: TRBJ1-5
clone size: many
V gene: TRBV12-3/TRBV12-4
CDR3 protein: CASSPGGRGDQPQHF

J gene: TRBJ1-2
clone size: -
V gene: TRBV20-1
CDR3 protein: CSARDRVAGYGYTF

J gene: TRBJ2-2
clone size: few
V gene: TRBV20-1
CDR3 protein: CSARDGGRPSTGELFF

J gene: TRBJ2-3
clone size: -
V gene: TRBV7-6
CDR3 protein: CASSLDTGGYTDTQYF

J gene: TRBJ2-1
clone size: many
V gene: TRBV5-1
CDR3 protein: CASSLEASGRIIAYNEQFF

J gene: TRBJ1-1
clone size: many
V gene: TRBV20-1
CDR3 protein: CSARLTDMNTEAFF

J gene: TRBJ2-7
clone size: -
V gene: TRBV20-1
CDR3 protein: CSAKGYSYEQYF

J gene: TRBJ1-5
clone size: -
V gene: TRBV20-1
CDR3 protein: CSATGGSPNQPQHF

J gene: TRBJ2-7
clone size: many
V gene: TRBV5-1
CDR3 protein: CASSTLGPRSSYEQYF

J gene: TRBJ2-1
clone size: -
V gene: TRBV9
CDR3 protein: CASSPGGQGYNEQFF

J gene: TRBJ1-6
clone size: many
V gene: TRBV27
CDR3 protein: CASSLEEYNSPLHF

J gene: TRBJ2-5
clone size: -
V gene: TRBV10-3
CDR3 protein: CAISETLRGETQYF

J gene: TRBJ2-3
clone size: many
V gene: TRBV10-3
CDR3 protein: CAISLGRSTDTQYF

J gene: TRBJ2-5
clone size: few
V gene: TRBV20-1
CDR3 protein: CSAKDRAGTQYF

J gene: TRBJ2-3
clone size: few
V gene: TRBV20-1
CDR3 protein: CSARDTHTDTQYF

J gene: TRBJ2-7
clone size: -
V gene: TRBV4-3
CDR3 protein: CASSLGTSGGSYEQYF

J gene: TRBJ1-1
clone size: many
V gene: TRBV7-9
CDR3 protein: CASSRKATNTEAFF

J gene: TRBJ1-1
clone size: -
V gene: TRBV12-3/TRBV12-4
CDR3 protein: CASSLGGDTEAFF

J gene: TRBJ2-5
clone size: -
V gene: TRBV12-3/TRBV12-4
CDR3 protein: CASSALGIQETQYF

J gene: TRBJ1-6
clone size: -
V gene: TRBV6-1
CDR3 protein: CASGQDILIGSPLHF

J gene: TRBJ2-3
clone size: -
V gene: TRBV6-1
CDR3 protein: CASRSRALGRDTQYF

J gene: TRBJ2-4
clone size: many
V gene: TRBV4-1
CDR3 protein: CASSQNHGTGQNIQYF

J gene: TRBJ2-7
clone size: -
V gene: TRBV6-1
CDR3 protein: CASSRDFSSYEQYF

J gene: TRBJ2-3
clone size: many
V gene: TRBV5-6
CDR3 protein: CASSSVSGSSTDTQYF

J gene: TRBJ2-3
clone size: -
V gene: TRBV30
CDR3 protein: CAWTGSSRDTQYF

J gene: TRBJ1-4
clone size: many
V gene: TRBV5-1
CDR3 protein: CASSFLGQGEKLFF

J gene: TRBJ2-3
clone size: -
V gene: TRBV12-3/TRBV12-4
CDR3 protein: CASRLQGVLADTQYF

J gene: TRBJ2-3
clone size: many
V gene: TRBV29-1
CDR3 protein: CSAEGGSDTQYF